This TCR beta chain was found in a study of T cells after yellow fever vaccination. Trimming left V 1 base short and J 2 bases short, with 19 bases between. CDR1 and CDR2 (germline): DFQATT, SNEGSKA (reference sequence). The CDR3 consists of 17 residues. This clonotype was seen ten or more times. In TCRdb, the 5' RACE reads were re-called with MiXCR into one record per CDR3 protein. The top ten hold more than 20% of the sample, which has almost 30,000 distinct CDR3 sequences, 6.3% seen once. The sequence came from a man aged 25 to 40 who received the YFV17D yellow fever vaccine. The chain has TRBV20-1 and TRBJ2-3, with D possibly being TRBD2 (7 bases). The sample here was PBMCs, either bulk or a sorted T-cell subset (CD4+, CD8+, memory, or dextramer-sorted; not recorded which), taken on the day of the yellow fever booster vaccination. CDR3 DNA: TGCAGTGCTAGAGGAGGGGGGGAGAGCGGTCCCACAGATACGCAGTATTTT. Amino acid sequence: CSARGGGESGPTDTQYF.